The rows below give T cell receptor beta chains drawn from one sample of a study of blood T cell repertoires in COVID-19. TCRdb's copy holds only in-frame clones and misses some; the assay was immunoSEQ multiplex PCR. The table includes 200,000 to 250,000 clones, 88% detected once. Sequencing used peripheral blood. Receptor source: a woman aged 60-70 years with acute or convalescent COVID-19. The CDR3 runs from the conserved cysteine through the conserved F or W. The order of the fields is J gene, D gene, V gene, clone size, CDR3 DNA, CDR3 protein. A D gene is named only where the DNA matches it firmly. Expanded clones get a size class; other rows say once, few or many, or leave the size out.

J gene: TRBJ1-2
D gene: TRBD1
V gene: TRBV15
clone size: NA
CDR3 DNA: TGTGCCACCAGTCCCCCCGGGACAGCTAACTATGGCTACACCTTC
CDR3 protein: CATSPPGTANYGYTF

J gene: TRBJ1-1
D gene: NA
V gene: TRBV18
clone size: NA
CDR3 DNA: TGTGCCAGCTCACGGGACACCAACACTGAAGCTTTCTTT
CDR3 protein: CASSRDTNTEAFF

J gene: TRBJ2-1
D gene: TRBD1
V gene: TRBV6-1
clone size: few
CDR3 DNA: TGTGCCAGCAGTGAACAGGGGGCTCTTAGGTACAATGAGCAGTTCTTC
CDR3 protein: CASSEQGALRYNEQFF

J gene: TRBJ2-2
D gene: TRBD2
V gene: TRBV6-7
clone size: NA
CDR3 DNA: TGTGCCAGCAGTTACATACGCCTAGCGGGAGTTGAGACCGGGGAGCTGTTTTTT
CDR3 protein: CASSYIRLAGVETGELFF

J gene: TRBJ2-7
D gene: TRBD1
V gene: TRBV6-5
clone size: NA
CDR3 DNA: TGTGCCAGCCCTCCCTCGTCAGGGGGAGTCGAGCAGTACTTC
CDR3 protein: CASPPSSGGVEQYF

J gene: TRBJ1-5
D gene: TRBD1
V gene: TRBV18
clone size: NA
CDR3 DNA: TGTGCCAGCTCACCAGAGACAGGGCGCGGTCAGCCCCAGCATTTT
CDR3 protein: CASSPETGRGQPQHF

J gene: TRBJ1-2
D gene: TRBD1
V gene: TRBV30
clone size: NA
CDR3 DNA: TGTGCCTGGAGTGCTACGGGACAGGCCGGCTACACCTTC
CDR3 protein: CAWSATGQAGYTF

J gene: TRBJ2-2
D gene: TRBD1
V gene: TRBV9
clone size: NA
CDR3 DNA: TGTGCCAGCAGCTTCGGACAGGGGGCATCCGGGGAGCTGTTTTTT
CDR3 protein: CASSFGQGASGELFF

J gene: TRBJ2-1
D gene: TRBD2
V gene: TRBV29-1
clone size: NA
CDR3 DNA: TGCAGCACCCCGGGACTAGCGTCCTACAATGAGCAGTTCTTC
CDR3 protein: CSTPGLASYNEQFF

J gene: TRBJ2-3
D gene: NA
V gene: TRBV5-6
clone size: NA
CDR3 DNA: TGTGCCAGCAGGTTTCTAGGATGGGGGGCAGATACGCAGTATTTT
CDR3 protein: CASRFLGWGADTQYF

J gene: TRBJ1-6
D gene: TRBD1
V gene: TRBV7-9
clone size: once
CDR3 DNA: TGTGCCAGCAGCCTACCCCGTGCGGACAGGAATAATTCACCCCTCCACTTT
CDR3 protein: CASSLPRADRNNSPLHF

J gene: TRBJ1-5
D gene: NA
V gene: TRBV7-8
clone size: once
CDR3 DNA: TGTGCCAGCAGCTCAACTAATCAGCCCCAGCATTTT
CDR3 protein: CASSSTNQPQHF

J gene: TRBJ1-6
D gene: NA
V gene: TRBV2
clone size: NA
CDR3 DNA: TGTGCCATCACACTACAGGGTTCCTATAATTCACCCCTCCACTTT
CDR3 protein: CAITLQGSYNSPLHF

J gene: TRBJ1-2
D gene: NA
V gene: TRBV30
clone size: NA
CDR3 DNA: TGTGCCTGGAGTGATCTTTCCGCAGGGTTTGGTGGCTACACCTTC
CDR3 protein: CAWSDLSAGFGGYTF

J gene: TRBJ1-3
D gene: NA
V gene: TRBV28
clone size: NA
CDR3 DNA: TGTGCCAGCAGTTTAGGAGTCCTCTCTGGAAACACCATATATTTT
CDR3 protein: CASSLGVLSGNTIYF

J gene: TRBJ2-4
D gene: TRBD2
V gene: TRBV28
clone size: NA
CDR3 DNA: TGTGCCAGCATCCGGGGGGGGACAGCCAAAAACATTCAGTACTTC
CDR3 protein: CASIRGGTAKNIQYF

J gene: TRBJ1-2
D gene: NA
V gene: TRBV2
clone size: NA
CDR3 DNA: TGTGCCAGCAGTGAAGCGGACACCCCAGACGGCTACACCTTC
CDR3 protein: CASSEADTPDGYTF

J gene: TRBJ2-1
D gene: TRBD2
V gene: TRBV12-5
clone size: NA
CDR3 DNA: TGTGCTAGTGGTCAGGAACTAGGGGTAGCGGGGCAATACAATGAGCAGTTCTTC
CDR3 protein: CASGQELGVAGQYNEQFF

J gene: TRBJ2-1
D gene: TRBD2
V gene: TRBV5-1
clone size: NA
CDR3 DNA: TGCGCCAGCAGCTTGGGGGCTAGCGGGAACTACAATGAGCAGTTCTTC
CDR3 protein: CASSLGASGNYNEQFF

J gene: TRBJ2-2
D gene: TRBD1
V gene: TRBV7-3
clone size: NA
CDR3 DNA: TGTGCCAGCAGTTCTGGACAGGGCGGCACCGGGGAGCTGTTTTTT
CDR3 protein: CASSSGQGGTGELFF

J gene: TRBJ2-3
D gene: TRBD1
V gene: TRBV25-1
clone size: NA
CDR3 DNA: TGTGCCAGCAGCACCGGGACAGGGGCCAGCACAGATACGCAGTATTTT
CDR3 protein: CASSTGTGASTDTQYF

J gene: TRBJ2-2
D gene: NA
V gene: TRBV30
clone size: NA
CDR3 DNA: TGTGCCTGGAGTAAGGGGACACTAGCGTACACCGGGGAGCTGTTTTTT
CDR3 protein: CAWSKGTLAYTGELFF